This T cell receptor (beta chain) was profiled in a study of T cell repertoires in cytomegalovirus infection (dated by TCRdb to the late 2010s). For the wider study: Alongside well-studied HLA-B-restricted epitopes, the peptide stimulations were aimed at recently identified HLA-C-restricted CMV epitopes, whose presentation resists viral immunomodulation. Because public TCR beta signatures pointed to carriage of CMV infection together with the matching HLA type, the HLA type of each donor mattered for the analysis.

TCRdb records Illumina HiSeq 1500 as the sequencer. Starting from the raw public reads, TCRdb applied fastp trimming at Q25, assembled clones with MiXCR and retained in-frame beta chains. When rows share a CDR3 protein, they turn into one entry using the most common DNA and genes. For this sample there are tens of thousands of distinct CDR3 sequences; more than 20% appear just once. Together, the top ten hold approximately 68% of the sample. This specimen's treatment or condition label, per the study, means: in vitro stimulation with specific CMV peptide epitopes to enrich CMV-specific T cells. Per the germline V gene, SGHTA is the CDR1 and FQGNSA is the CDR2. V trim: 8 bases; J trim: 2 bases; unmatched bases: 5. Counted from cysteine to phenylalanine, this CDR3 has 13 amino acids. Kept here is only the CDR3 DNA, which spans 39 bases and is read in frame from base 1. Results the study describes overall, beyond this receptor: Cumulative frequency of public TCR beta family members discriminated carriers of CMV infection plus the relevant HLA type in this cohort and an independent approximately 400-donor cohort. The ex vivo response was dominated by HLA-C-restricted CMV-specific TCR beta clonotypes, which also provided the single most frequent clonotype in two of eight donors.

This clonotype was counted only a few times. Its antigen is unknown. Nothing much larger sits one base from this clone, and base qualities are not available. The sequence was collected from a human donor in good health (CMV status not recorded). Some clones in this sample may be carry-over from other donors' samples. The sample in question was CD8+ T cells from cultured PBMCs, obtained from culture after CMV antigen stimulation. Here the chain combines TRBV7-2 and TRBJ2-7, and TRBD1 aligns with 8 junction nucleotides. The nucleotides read TGTGCCAGCGGTACAGGGGGTCCCTACGAGCAGTACTTC. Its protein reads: CASGTGGPYEQYF.